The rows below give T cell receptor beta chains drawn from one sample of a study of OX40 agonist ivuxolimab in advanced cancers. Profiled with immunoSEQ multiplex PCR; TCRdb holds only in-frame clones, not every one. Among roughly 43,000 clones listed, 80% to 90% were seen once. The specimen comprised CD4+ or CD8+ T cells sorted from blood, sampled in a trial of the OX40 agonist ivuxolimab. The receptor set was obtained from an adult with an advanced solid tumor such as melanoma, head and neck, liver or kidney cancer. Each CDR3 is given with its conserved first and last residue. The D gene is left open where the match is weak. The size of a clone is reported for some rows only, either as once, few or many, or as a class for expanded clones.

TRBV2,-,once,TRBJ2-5,TGTGCCAGCGGAGGTTTGGCTAGCACTCAAGAGACCCAGTACTTC,CASGGLASTQETQYF
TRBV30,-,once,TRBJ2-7,TGTGCCCGTGCCGGAGGGAGCGGGTACCCGTCCTACGAGCAGTACTTC,CARAGGSGYPSYEQYF
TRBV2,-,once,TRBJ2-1,TGTGCCAGCAGTGAAGGGATGTGGCAGGGTAATGAGCAGTTCTTC,CASSEGMWQGNEQFF
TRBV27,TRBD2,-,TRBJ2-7,TGTGCCAGCAGTACGAGACTAGCGGGAGTACACGAGCAGTACTTC,CASSTRLAGVHEQYF
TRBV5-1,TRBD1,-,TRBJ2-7,TGCGCCAGCAGCTGGGACAGGGGGTACGAGCAGTACTTC,CASSWDRGYEQYF
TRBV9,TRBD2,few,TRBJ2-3,TGTGCCAGCAGCGTAGCGCCCACTAGCGGGGGCACAGATACGCAGTATTTT,CASSVAPTSGGTDTQYF
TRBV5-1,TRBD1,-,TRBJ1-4,TGCGCCAGCAGCTTGGGGACAGGGATTAATGAAAAACTGTTTTTT,CASSLGTGINEKLFF
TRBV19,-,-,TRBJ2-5,TGTGCCAGTAGTAGGGGGGTGGTCCCGGCGGAGGAGACCCAGTACTTC,CASSRGVVPAEETQYF
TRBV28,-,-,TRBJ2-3,TGTGCCAGCAGTTTTCCGCCAGCCCTCACAGATACGCAGTATTTT,CASSFPPALTDTQYF
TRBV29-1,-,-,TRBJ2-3,TGCAGCGCCCCGGGACTCGAAAGCACAGATACGCAGTATTTT,CSAPGLESTDTQYF
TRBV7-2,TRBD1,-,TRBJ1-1,TGTGCCAGCAGCTTAACAGGGACAGGGTGGACTGAAGCTTTCTTT,CASSLTGTGWTEAFF
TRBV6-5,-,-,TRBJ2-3,TGTGCCAGCAGTTACTCGTACAGCAGCACAGATACGCAGTATTTT,CASSYSYSSTDTQYF
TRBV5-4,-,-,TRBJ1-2,TGTGCCAGCAGCTTTAGTCAGGGCTATGGCTACACCTTC,CASSFSQGYGYTF
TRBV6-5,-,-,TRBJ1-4,TGTGCCAGCGGGGACCTGGGGAGACTGTTTTTT,CASGDLGRLFF
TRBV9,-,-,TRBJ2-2,TGTGCCAGCAGCGTAGGGGTCGGGGGAAACACCGGGGAGCTGTTTTTT,CASSVGVGGNTGELFF
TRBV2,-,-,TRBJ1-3,TGTGCCAGCAGTGATCAAGTATCCTCTGGAAACACCATATATTTT,CASSDQVSSGNTIYF
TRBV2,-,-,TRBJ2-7,TGTGCCAGCAGTGACCCGTTAGGGGTGGACTACGAGCAGTACTTC,CASSDPLGVDYEQYF
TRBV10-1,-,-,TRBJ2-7,TGCGCCAGCAGCCCCGGGACATACTACGAGCAGTACTTC,CASSPGTYYEQYF
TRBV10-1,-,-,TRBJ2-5,TGCGCCAGCAGTAACCAAGAGACCCAGTACTTC,CASSNQETQYF
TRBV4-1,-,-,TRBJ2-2,TGCGCCAGCAGCCAGGGACACTTGAACACCGGGGAGCTGTTTTTT,CASSQGHLNTGELFF
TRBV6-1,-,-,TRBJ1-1,TGTGCCAGCGTCCCGAGGGGCCAAGGGAACACTGAAGCTTTCTTT,CASVPRGQGNTEAFF
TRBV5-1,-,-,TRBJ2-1,TGCGCCAGCAGCGGAGGACAGAGCTCCTACAATGAGCAGTTCTTC,CASSGGQSSYNEQFF
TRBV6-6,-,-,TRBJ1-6,TGTGCCAGCAACAGGGAACCCTATAATTCACCCCTCCACTTT,CASNREPYNSPLHF
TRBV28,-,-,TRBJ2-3,TGTGCCAGCAGTTTGGCCAAAGGAGAGGGTCCGGGGGACCCAGATACGCAGTATTTT,CASSLAKGEGPGDPDTQYF
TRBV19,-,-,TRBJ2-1,TGTGCCAGTAGTAGGGTCGATAGCAGACCCTCCTACAATGAGCAGTTCTTC,CASSRVDSRPSYNEQFF
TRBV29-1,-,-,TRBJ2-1,TGCAGCGCTGAGGACAGTAGCTCCTACAATGAGCAGTTCTTC,CSAEDSSSYNEQFF
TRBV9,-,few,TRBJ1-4,TGTGCCAGCAGCTCGTACGGGGCAACTAATGAAAAACTGTTTTTT,CASSSYGATNEKLFF
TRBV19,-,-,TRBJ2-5,TGTGCCAGTAGTATAGTTTGGGACAAACAAGAGACCCAGTACTTC,CASSIVWDKQETQYF
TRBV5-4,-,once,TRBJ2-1,TGTGCCAGCAGTGGCCGCTCGGGGAATTCCTACAATGAGCAGTTCTTC,CASSGRSGNSYNEQFF
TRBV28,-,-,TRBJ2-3,TGTGCCAGCAGTTTAAACCTTTACACAGATACGCAGTATTTT,CASSLNLYTDTQYF
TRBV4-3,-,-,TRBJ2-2,TGCGCCAGCAGCCCCAGCTCCACTGGGCCGAACACCGGGGAGCTGTTTTTT,CASSPSSTGPNTGELFF
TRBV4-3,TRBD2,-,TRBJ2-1,TGCGCCAGCAGCCAAGATCTGGGGGGGGTTCAGAACGATGAGCAGTTCTTC,CASSQDLGGVQNDEQFF
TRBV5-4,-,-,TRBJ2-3,TGTGCCAGCAGCTACCTGGATACGCAGTATTTT,CASSYLDTQYF
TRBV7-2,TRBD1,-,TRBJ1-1,TGTGCCAGCAGCCCAACAGGGGCGGGCACTGAAGCTTTCTTT,CASSPTGAGTEAFF
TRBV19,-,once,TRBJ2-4,TGTGCCAGTAGTATTGGACAGATTCAGTACTTC,CASSIGQIQYF
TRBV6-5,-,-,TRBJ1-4,TGTGCCAGCAGTTCGGAGGGTTGGACTAATGAAAAACTGTTTTTT,CASSSEGWTNEKLFF
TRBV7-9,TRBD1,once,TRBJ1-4,TGTGCCAGCAGCTCCGGGGACAGCGTTCCTGAAAATGAAAAACTGTTTTTT,CASSSGDSVPENEKLFF
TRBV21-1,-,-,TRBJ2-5,TGTGCCAGCAGCAAAGGGGCAGCCGGGAAGACCCAGTACTTC,CASSKGAAGKTQYF
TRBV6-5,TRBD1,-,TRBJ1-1,TGTGCCAGCGGGACAGGATTGAACACTGAAGCTTTCTTT,CASGTGLNTEAFF
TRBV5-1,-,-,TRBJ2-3,TGCGCCAGCAGCTCCTCCCGGGGACCCACAGATACGCAGTATTTT,CASSSSRGPTDTQYF
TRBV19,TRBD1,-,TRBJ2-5,TGTGCCAGTAGCGACCAGGGGGCGGGGGAGACCCAGTACTTC,CASSDQGAGETQYF
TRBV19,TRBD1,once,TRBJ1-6,TGTGCCAGTAGTCCGGGACAGAGGAATTCACCCCTCCACTTT,CASSPGQRNSPLHF
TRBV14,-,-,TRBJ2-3,TGTGCCAGCGGGCAGGGCTCAGATACGCAGTATTTT,CASGQGSDTQYF
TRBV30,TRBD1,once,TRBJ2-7,TGTGCCTGGATGACAGGGGGCTACGAGCAGTACTTC,CAWMTGGYEQYF
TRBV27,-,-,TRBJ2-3,TGTGCCAGCAGTTTGGGGGCTGCCGATACGCAGTATTTT,CASSLGAADTQYF
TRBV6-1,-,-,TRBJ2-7,TGTGCCAGCAGATACCGGACAGTGCTGGACTACGAGCAGTACTTC,CASRYRTVLDYEQYF
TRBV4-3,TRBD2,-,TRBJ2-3,TGCGCCAGCAGCCAAGATCTAGCGGGGGGGGATACGCAGTATTTT,CASSQDLAGGDTQYF
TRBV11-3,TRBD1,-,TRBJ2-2,TGTGCCAGCAGCCAGACAGGGATAGATTCTCACACCGGGGAGCTGTTTTTT,CASSQTGIDSHTGELFF
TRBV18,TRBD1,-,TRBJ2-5,TGTGCCAGCTCGGGGACAGGCCAAGAGACCCAGTACTTC,CASSGTGQETQYF
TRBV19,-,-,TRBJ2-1,TGTGCCAGTAATACGGGAGTGGCCTCCAATGAGCAGTTCTTC,CASNTGVASNEQFF
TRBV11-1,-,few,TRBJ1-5,TGTGCCAGCAGCCATGGGGTCCTTCAGCCCCAGCATTTT,CASSHGVLQPQHF
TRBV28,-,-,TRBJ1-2,TGTGCCAGCAGTTTGCTGGAGGAGAAAGAGGGCTACACCTTC,CASSLLEEKEGYTF
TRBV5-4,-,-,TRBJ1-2,TGTGCCAGCAGCTCGGACAGCTATGGCTACACCTTC,CASSSDSYGYTF
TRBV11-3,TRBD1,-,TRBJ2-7,TGTGCCAGCAGCTTAGGGACAGGGGTCCACGAGCAGTACTTC,CASSLGTGVHEQYF
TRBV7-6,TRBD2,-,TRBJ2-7,TGTGCCAGCAGCCGACTAGCGGGTAGCTCCTACGAGCAGTACTTC,CASSRLAGSSYEQYF